One and the same sample provided the 24 T cell receptor beta chains below, sequenced in a study of blood T cell repertoires in COVID-19. Only in-frame clones appear in the TCRdb table, and some are missing; sequencing was by immunoSEQ multiplex PCR. The profile shows about 190,000 clones, less than 90% of them singletons. The sequenced sample consisted of peripheral blood. The receptors here all came from a man in his 70s with active or convalescent COVID-19.

The rearrangement links TRBV29-1 to TRBJ2-5; D not certain. Germline CDR1 reads SQVTM; CDR2 reads ANQGSEA. This CDR3 region has 12 residues. The ends were cut back, 5 bases at V and 1 base at J, with 8 bases in the middle. CDR3 in DNA: TGCAGCGTTACAGTAACCCAAGAGACCCAGTACTTC. It codes for CSVTVTQETQYF. Together with reference TRBV29-1 and TRBJ2-5, the CDR3 gives the full variable domain: SAVISQKPSRDICQRGTSLTIQCQVDSQVTMMFWYRQQPGQSLTLIATANQGSEATYESGFVIDKFPISRPNLTFSTLTVSNMSPEDSSIYLCSVTVTQETQYFGPGTRLLVL.

In this sample, this clone turned up once. The chain recombines TRBV28 with TRBJ1-5, with a possible D match to TRBD1 (6 bases). Germline V gives CDR1 MDHEN, CDR2 SYDVKM. This CDR3 is 15 amino acids long. V was cut by 6 bases and J by 0 bases, with 12 bases left in between. CDR3 protein: CASRRQGISNQPQHF. The DNA for the CDR3 is TGTGCCAGCAGGAGGCAGGGGATTAGCAATCAGCCCCAGCATTTT.

This chain connects TRBV5-5 to TRBJ1-3; weak D call: TRBD1 (6 bases). The V gene's germline CDR1 is SGHKS and CDR2 YYEKEE (reference sequence). The CDR3 spans 19 residues. V shed 3 bases and J shed 0 bases, with 22 bases lying between them. The CDR3 sequence: CASSWGRRADPNSGNTIYF. The CDR3, as DNA: TGTGCCAGCAGCTGGGGGCGCAGAGCCGACCCAAACTCTGGAAACACCATATATTTT.

The V and J genes are TRBV9 and TRBJ2-3, with 7 bases fitting TRBD2. Losses at the gene ends were 4 bases for V and 2 bases for J; bases not matched to a gene: 4. Germline CDR1 SGDLS, CDR2 YYNGEE. This CDR3 has 14 residues. Written as DNA, the CDR3 is TGTGCCAGCAGCATGGGGGGGACCACAGATACGCAGTATTTT. This sequence encodes CASSMGGTTDTQYF.

V gene TRBV9 combines with J gene TRBJ2-3; TRBD2 agrees at 8 bases. Trimming took 4 bases from V and 2 from J; bases not matched to a gene: 9. Germline V gives CDR1 SGDLS, CDR2 YYNGEE. This CDR3 is 16 amino acids long. The CDR3 DNA reads TGTGCCAGCAGCCGTAGCGCGCGGGGGGACACAGATACGCAGTATTTT. This encodes CASSRSARGDTDTQYF.

With regard to this clone: Other DNA sequences from this sample encode an identical CDR3 as well. The V and J genes are TRBV9 and TRBJ2-3; the match to TRBD2 covers 8 bases. Germline V gene sequence: CDR1 SGDLS, CDR2 YYNGEE. The CDR3 is 14 amino acids. Trimming cost V 0 bases and J 6 bases; bases outside gene matches: 3. The CDR3 sequence is CASSVDGGADTQYF. CDR3 DNA: TGTGCCAGCAGCGTAGACGGGGGGGCGGATACGCAGTATTTT.

This clone was seen just once. V and J are TRBV6-2 or TRBV6-3 and TRBJ2-3; tentatively, D is TRBD1 (7 bases). The germline gives CDR1 MNHEY, CDR2 SVGEGT. V gave up 3 bases and J gave up 2 bases, with 12 bases separating them. The CDR3 is 15 residues long. The CDR3 region is CASSYAGGHTDTQYF. The CDR3 region has the DNA TGTGCCAGCAGTTATGCAGGGGGGCACACAGATACGCAGTATTTT.

This chain uses TRBV6-5 with TRBJ2-3; 10 bases line up with TRBD1. The V gene end was trimmed by 7 bases and the J gene end by 6 bases; junction bases not matched to a gene: 4. This CDR3 region has 13 residues. The germline V gene encodes CDR1 MNHEY and CDR2 SVGAGI. CDR3 region: CASKDRGPDTQYF. In DNA form, the CDR3 reads TGTGCCAGCAAAGACAGGGGGCCCGATACGCAGTATTTT.

DNA of the CDR3: TGTGCCAGCAGCGATTACAGGGGGCAGGGCACTGAAGCTTTCTTT. Protein: CASSDYRGQGTEAFF. The chain recombines TRBV9 with TRBJ1-1; 9 nucleotides line up with TRBD1. The CDR3 has 15 residues. Germline trimming cut 3 bases from V and 4 bases from J; bases unmatched to any gene: 7. Germline V gives CDR1 SGDLS, CDR2 YYNGEE.

V is TRBV30 and J is TRBJ2-1; the match to TRBD1 covers 7 bases. This CDR3 is 13 amino acids long. Germline V gene sequence: CDR1 GTSNPN, CDR2 SVGIG (reference sequence). V lost 5 bases and J lost 2; bases outside the gene matches: 3. CDR3: CAWEGATYNEQFF. The CDR3 nucleotides are TGTGCCTGGGAGGGGGCGACCTACAATGAGCAGTTCTTC.

The chain is built from TRBV5-1 and TRBJ2-1; no clear D gene. The ends were cut back, 0 bases at V and 3 bases at J, with 7 bases in the middle. The CDR3 covers 14 residues. Germline-derived CDR1 and CDR2 are SGHRS and YFSETQ. CDR3 DNA sequence: TGCGCCAGCAGCTTGGCACAGAGCTACAATGAGCAGTTCTTC. As protein: CASSLAQSYNEQFF.

The chain combines TRBV28 with TRBJ2-1, with 11 nucleotides matching TRBD2. Germline CDR1 and CDR2: MDHEN and SYDVKM. The V and J ends lost 8 bases and 4 bases, in that order; junction bases with no gene match: 7. The CDR3 loop spans 15 amino acids. The chain's CDR3 is CASQKTSGTYNEQFF. DNA of the CDR3: TGTGCCAGCCAAAAGACTAGCGGGACGTACAATGAGCAGTTCTTC.

The genes are TRBV27 and TRBJ1-1, with D possibly matching TRBD1 (6 bases). The V end was cut by 6 bases, the J end by 4 bases, with 15 bases between. CDR1 MNHEY and CDR2 SMNVEV come from the germline V gene (reference sequence). This CDR3 has 14 residues. CDR3: CASSLQGIGTEAFF. DNA of the CDR3: TGTGCCAGCAGCCTACAGGGCATCGGCACTGAAGCTTTCTTT.

This clone showed up just once. This chain uses TRBV29-1 with TRBJ2-4; D might be TRBD2 (5 bases). The CDR3 has 16 residues. Trimming took 0 bases from V and 0 from J, leaving 12 bases between them. Germline loops: CDR1 SQVTM, CDR2 ANQGSEA. The CDR3 coding sequence is TGCAGCGTTGAAGAAGCCGTAGCGCCAGCCAAAAACATTCAGTACTTC. It encodes CSVEEAVAPAKNIQYF.

The V call is TRBV5-1, the J call TRBJ1-2, with TRBD1 matching over 10 bases. Germline CDR1 is SGHRS and CDR2 is YFSETQ. The CDR3 spans 17 residues. J was trimmed by 2 bases and V by 4 bases; bases with no gene match: 11. The chain's CDR3 is CASSPGRGQGLNYGYTF. The CDR3 DNA follows: TGCGCCAGCAGCCCAGGGCGGGGACAGGGGCTAAACTATGGCTACACCTTC.

In DNA, the CDR3 is TGTGCCAGCAGCTTAGTCAGGGGGTCCTACGAGCAGTACTTC. This sequence encodes CASSLVRGSYEQYF. This chain links TRBV11-2 with TRBJ2-7; TRBD1 agrees at 7 bases. This CDR3 region has 14 residues. Trimming removed 1 base from V and 1 base from J; junction bases left unmatched: 1. CDR1 and CDR2 (germline): SGHAT, FQNNGV.

The chain is built from TRBV4-3 and TRBJ2-7; 9 bases match TRBD1. The CDR3 has 15 residues. V lost 4 bases and J lost 3; bases outside the gene matches: 7. The germline V gene has CDR1 LGHNA and CDR2 YSLEER. Written as DNA, the CDR3 is TGCGCCAGCAGCCTGGGGACAGGGCGAATCTACGAGCAGTACTTC. It codes for CASSLGTGRIYEQYF.

This clone appeared a single time. V usage is TRBV7-2 and J usage is TRBJ2-3; D is perhaps TRBD2 (5 bases). The germline gives CDR1 SGHTA, CDR2 FQGNSA. Trimming took off 6 bases at V and 0 bases at J, with 19 bases between the two ends. This CDR3 spans 17 amino acids. CDR3 amino acids: CASSTPLSGTSTDTQYF. The CDR3 DNA is TGTGCCAGCAGTACTCCACTCAGCGGAACTAGCACAGATACGCAGTATTTT.

This chain links TRBV21-1 with TRBJ1-5; whether TRBD1, the table's D call, matches the DNA was not checked. TRBV21-1 is given as a pseudogene. This CDR3 is built from 15 residues. CDR3 nucleotides: TGTGCCAGCACCTGGAGGGGACAGTTCAATCAGCCCCAGCATTTT. Residues: CASTWRGQFNQPQHF.

This clone was counted between two and nine times. The V gene is TRBV7-2, the J gene TRBJ2-2; possible D gene TRBD1, 5 bases. This CDR3 region has 13 residues. V was cut by 2 bases and J by 6 bases, with 7 bases left in between. Germline V gives CDR1 SGHTA, CDR2 FQGNSA. The CDR3 loop is CASSLRQSGELFF. CDR3 DNA: TGTGCCAGCAGCTTACGACAGTCCGGGGAGCTGTTTTTT.

V gene TRBV20-1 combines with J gene TRBJ1-6; the match to TRBD1 covers 7 bases. V was clipped by 3 bases and J by 9 bases; unmatched bases: 8. The CDR3 is 14 amino acids. Per the germline V gene, CDR1 is DFQATT and CDR2 is SNEGSKA (reference sequence). The CDR3 spells CSASEQGSASPLHF. CDR3 nucleotide sequence: TGCAGTGCTAGTGAACAGGGGTCTGCTTCACCCCTCCACTTT.

Many counts were recorded for this clone. Other DNA sequences in this specimen translate into the identical CDR3. The chain joins TRBV10-3 to TRBJ1-3; D gene uncertain. From germline, CDR1 is ENHRY and CDR2 SYGVKD. V lost 3 bases, J lost 0 bases, and 6 bases lay in between. This CDR3 comprises 14 residues. In nucleotides, the CDR3 is TGTGCCATCAGTGACGGGAGCTCTGGAAACACCATATATTTT. This translates into CAISDGSSGNTIYF.

The rearrangement links TRBV10-3 to TRBJ2-7, with D possibly matching TRBD1 (6 bases). This CDR3 comprises 14 residues. Looked up from germline, CDR1 is ENHRY and CDR2 is SYGVKD. The ends were cut back, 10 bases at V and 5 bases at J, with 21 bases in the middle. CDR3 sequence reads: CATATQGGLNEQYF. The CDR3 DNA reads TGTGCCACCGCCACACAGGGCGGGTTGAACGAGCAGTACTTC.

The V gene is TRBV18, the J gene TRBJ2-5; D not certain. Trimming cost V 5 bases and J 7 bases, with 11 bases left between them. The CDR3 sequence is 12 residues long. Germline-derived CDR1 and CDR2 are KGHSH and LQKENI. In nucleotides, the CDR3 is TGTGCCAGCTCAGACACCCCCGGGACCCAGTACTTC. Its protein is CASSDTPGTQYF.